The 5 T cell receptor beta chains below all came from one sample that was sequenced in a study of response to subunit inactivated influenza vaccine. TCRdb independently ran MiXCR on the RT-PCR reads; one entry per CDR3 protein. The sample holds about 520,000 distinct CDR3 sequences, about 25% seen once. The material was CD4+ T cells sorted from PBMCs, obtained roughly 5 days after vaccination. Receptors originate from a man aged 50-59 years who received an inactivated influenza vaccine.

The chain joins TRBV20-1 to TRBJ2-7; tentatively, D is TRBD1 or TRBD2 (5 bases each). The CDR3 contains 12 residues. In germline, CDR1 is DFQATT, CDR2 SNEGSKA (reference sequence). V was clipped by 5 bases and J by 6 bases, with 14 bases between them. Here the CDR3 reads CSALGGGSEQYF. CDR3 bases: TGCAGTGCTCTAGGTGGGGGAAGCGAGCAGTACTTC.

This clonotype was seen only once. A much larger clone lies one base from this, so it may be a read error. CDR3 DNA sequence: TGTGCCAGCAGTGCGGGACTAAAGAGGAATGAGCAGTTCTTC. This translates into CASSAGLKRNEQFF. The chain has TRBV3-1 and TRBJ2-1, with 7 bases aligning to TRBD2. Looked up from germline, CDR1 is LGHDT and CDR2 is YNNKEL (reference sequence). The CDR3 length is 14 residues. V gave up 6 bases and J gave up 7 bases; unmatched junction bases: 9.

This clonotype has more than one count but fewer than ten. The chain combines TRBV7-9 with TRBJ2-2; 9 bases are a match to TRBD2. The germline V gene has CDR1 SEHNR and CDR2 FQNEAQ (reference sequence). Trimming cost V 5 bases and J 1 base; bases outside gene matches: 5. This CDR3 is built from 16 residues. The CDR3 coding sequence is TGTGCCAGCAGCCCAGTGACTAGCGGGAACACCGGGGAGCTGTTTTTT. It translates to CASSPVTSGNTGELFF.

This clonotype was picked up a small number of times. V is TRBV7-9 and J is TRBJ2-7; tentatively, D is TRBD1 (6 bases). Germline lookup yields CDR1 SEHNR and CDR2 FQNEAQ (reference sequence). There are 15 residues in the CDR3. Between the trimmed V and J ends, which lost 5 bases and 0 bases, there was a span of 14 bases. The CDR3 coding sequence is TGTGCCAGCAGCATTACAGGGCCCAGCTCCTACGAGCAGTACTTC. Translating gives CASSITGPSSYEQYF.

This clonotype has only a few counts. The V gene is TRBV6-4, the J gene TRBJ2-5; 14 nucleotides match TRBD2. Trimming at V came to 6 bases and at J to 4 bases, leaving 25 bases not matched to a gene. The CDR3 is made up of 22 amino acids. Germline assignment: CDR1 MRHNA and CDR2 SNTAGT. DNA for the CDR3: TGTGCCAGCAGCCTCCAGTGGGGAACATCCGGGACTAGCGGGAGTGCGGTAGAGACCCAGTACTTC. Amino acid sequence: CASSLQWGTSGTSGSAVETQYF.